This T cell receptor beta chain came from a study of blood T cell repertoires in COVID-19. The wider study: Spain, Italy and the United States supplied samples that represented acute and convalescent COVID-19.

Participant age was roughly 18 to 89 years, and participants resided in around 24 US areas. Clinical histories supplied by participants themselves formed the basis of cohort assignment. Original methodology: Using reference gene primer amplification, nucleated cell counts were estimated. The table came from immunoSEQ multiplex PCR; TCRdb's copy has only in-frame clones and leaves some out. That table supplies the V and J calls and clone size; D and trimming were determined from the DNA. This table holds approximately 290,000 clones, roughly 89% found once. The V gene end was trimmed by 6 bases and the J gene end by 5 bases; junction bases not matched to a gene: 7. This CDR3 has 14 amino acids. Germline CDR1 reads MNHEY; CDR2 reads SMNVEV (reference sequence).

The chain has TRBV27 and TRBJ2-7; 10 nucleotides line up with TRBD1. The TCR sequence derives from a woman between 18 and 29 years old with acute COVID-19. Source material: PBMCs or T cells enriched from blood (not recorded which). The DNA for the CDR3 is TGTGCCAGCAGACCGACAGGGGGCATCGACGAGCAGTACTTC. Its translation: CASRPTGGIDEQYF.